A single T cell receptor beta chain is shown here with its context. This sample is part of a study of shared clonotypes between healthy human individuals. TCRdb's table, derived via immunoSEQ multiplex PCR, lists solely in-frame clones and lacks some. The sample holds around 430,000 clones, 75% to 85% seen once. Germline V gives CDR1 SNHLY, CDR2 FYNNEI. V lost 6 bases and J lost 7; bases outside the gene matches: 7. The CDR3 has 14 amino acids. The chain has TRBV2 and TRBJ2-1; 9 bases agree with TRBD2. The receptor was derived from a woman aged 35 to 49 in good health. Some clones in this sample may be carry-over from other donors' samples. The specimen sequenced was PBMCs. In DNA form, the CDR3 reads TGTGCCAGCAGCTACATTAGCGGGAGTAATGAGCAGTTCTTC. Translation: CASSYISGSNEQFF.